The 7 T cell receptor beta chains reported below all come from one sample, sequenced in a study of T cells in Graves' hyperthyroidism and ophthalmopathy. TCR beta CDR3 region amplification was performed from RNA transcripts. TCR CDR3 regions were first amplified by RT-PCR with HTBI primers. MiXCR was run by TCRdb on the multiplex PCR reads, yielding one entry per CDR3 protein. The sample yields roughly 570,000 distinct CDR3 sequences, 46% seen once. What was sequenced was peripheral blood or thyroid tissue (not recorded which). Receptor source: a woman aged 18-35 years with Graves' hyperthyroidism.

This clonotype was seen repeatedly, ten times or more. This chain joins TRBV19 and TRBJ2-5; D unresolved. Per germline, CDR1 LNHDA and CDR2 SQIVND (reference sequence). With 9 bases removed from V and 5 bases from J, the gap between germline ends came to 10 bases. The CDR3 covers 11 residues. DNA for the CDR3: TGTGCCAGCTCAAGTGTGGAGACCCAGTACTTC. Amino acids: CASSSVETQYF.

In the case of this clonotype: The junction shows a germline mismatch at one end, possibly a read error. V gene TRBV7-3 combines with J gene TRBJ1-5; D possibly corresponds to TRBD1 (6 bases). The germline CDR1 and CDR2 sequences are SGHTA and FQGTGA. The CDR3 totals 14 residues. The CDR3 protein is CASSSGGDNEPQHF. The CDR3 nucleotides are TGTGCCAGCAGCTCGGGGGGGGACAATGAGCCCCAGCATTTT.

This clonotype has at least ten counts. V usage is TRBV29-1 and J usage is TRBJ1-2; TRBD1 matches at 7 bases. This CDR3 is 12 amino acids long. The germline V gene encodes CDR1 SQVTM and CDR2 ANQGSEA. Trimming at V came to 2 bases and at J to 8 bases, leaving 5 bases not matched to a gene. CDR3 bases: TGCAGCGTTGAATCAGGGGGGGGAGGCTACACCTTC. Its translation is CSVESGGGGYTF.

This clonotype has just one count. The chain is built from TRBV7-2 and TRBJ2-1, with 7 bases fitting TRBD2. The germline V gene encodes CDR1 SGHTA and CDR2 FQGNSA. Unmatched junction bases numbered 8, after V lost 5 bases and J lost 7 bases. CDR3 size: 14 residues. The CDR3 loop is CASSLRLAVNEQFF. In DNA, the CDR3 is TGTGCCAGCAGCCTACGACTAGCCGTTAATGAGCAGTTCTTC.

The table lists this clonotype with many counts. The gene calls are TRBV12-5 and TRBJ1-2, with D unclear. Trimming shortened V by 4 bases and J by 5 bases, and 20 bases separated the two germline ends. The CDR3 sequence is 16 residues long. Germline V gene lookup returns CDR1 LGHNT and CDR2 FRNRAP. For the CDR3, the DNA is TGTGCTAGTGGTTCGACTGATAATGGACGGGAGTATGGCTACACCTTC. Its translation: CASGSTDNGREYGYTF.

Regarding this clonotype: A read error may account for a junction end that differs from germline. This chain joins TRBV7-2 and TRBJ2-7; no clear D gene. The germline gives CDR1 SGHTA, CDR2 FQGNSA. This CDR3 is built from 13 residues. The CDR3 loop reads CANSSIPRLEQYF. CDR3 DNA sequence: TGTGCCAACAGCTCCATTCCGAGGCTCGAGCAGTACTTC.

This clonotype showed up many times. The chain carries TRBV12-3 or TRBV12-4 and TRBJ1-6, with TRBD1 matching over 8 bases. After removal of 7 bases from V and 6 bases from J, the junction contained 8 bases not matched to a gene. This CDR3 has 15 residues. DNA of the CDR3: TGTGCCAGCACGTCCCGGGACAGGCGTAATTCACCCCTCCACTTT. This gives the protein CASTSRDRRNSPLHF.